This T cell receptor beta chain was recovered during a study of T cells after yellow fever vaccination. There are many counts of this clonotype. Antigen specificity is unknown. Germline V lookup: CDR1 SGHTA, CDR2 FQGNSA. J was trimmed by 5 bases and V by 4 bases; bases with no gene match: 9. CDR3 length equals 16 residues. Study results and caveats: Booster samples showed a return of most primary-vaccination clones (approximately 95% CD4, about 87% CD8).

TCR cDNA was made by 5'RACE template switching, adding a universal primer site and UMIs. A single record per CDR3 protein comes from TCRdb applying MiXCR to the 5' RACE reads. The sample includes over 45,000 distinct CDR3 sequences, around 7% seen only once; the top ten take approximately 41%. This material consisted of CD8+ T cells sorted from PBMCs, taken on the day of the first yellow fever vaccination. The receptor was derived from a man younger than 35 who received the YFV17D yellow fever vaccine. The gene calls are TRBV7-2 and TRBJ2-1, with 9 bases lining up with TRBD1. CDR3 in amino acids: CASSSLAGTGNNEQFF. CDR3 sequence (DNA): TGTGCCAGCAGCTCACTCGCCGGGACAGGGAACAATGAGCAGTTCTTC. The full variable domain, in which reference TRBV7-2 and TRBJ2-1 provide the parts outside the CDR3, is GAGVSQSPSNKVTEKGKDVELRCDPISGHTALYWYRQSLGQGLEFLIYFQGNSAPDKSGLPSDRFSAERTGGSVSTLTIQRTQQEDSAVYLCASSSLAGTGNNEQFFGPGTRLTVL.